Described below is a single TCR beta chain sequence and its context. Its antigen is undetermined. The record originates from a study of OX40 agonist ivuxolimab in advanced cancers. About the research overall: Prior anti-PD-1, anti-PD-L1 or anti-CTLA-4 therapy did not bar entry, and about 40% had some. Study-level points and caveats: Relatively little clonal expansion, among the lowest observed, appeared in partial responders at 0.1-3.0 mg/kg.

Here immunoSEQ multiplex PCR was the method, and the copy in TCRdb shows in-frame clones only, minus some. Of about 80,000 clones in the sample, around nine tenths were seen once. The CDR3 covers 13 residues. From germline, CDR1 is LNHDA and CDR2 SQIVND (reference sequence). V lost 7 bases and J lost 5, with 14 bases in between. The chain couples TRBV19 to TRBJ1-2; D is perhaps TRBD1 (5 bases). This receptor was obtained from an adult with an advanced solid tumor such as melanoma, head and neck, liver or kidney cancer. The material was CD4+ or CD8+ T cells sorted from blood, obtained in a trial of the OX40 agonist ivuxolimab. The CDR3 DNA sequence: TGTGCCAGTAACCGAGGTGGGGGATATGGCTACACCTTC. It encodes CASNRGGGYGYTF. The whole variable domain, filled in from reference TRBV19 and TRBJ1-2, reads DGGITQSPKYLFRKEGQNVTLSCEQNLNHDAMYWYRQDPGQGLRLIYYSQIVNDFQKGDIAEGYSVSREKKESFPLTVTSAQKNPTAFYLCASNRGGGYGYTFGSGTRLTVV.